Listed below are T cell receptor beta chains from one sample, sequenced in a study of blood T cell repertoires in COVID-19. Using immunoSEQ multiplex PCR, the repertoire was profiled, and TCRdb retains in-frame clones only, with some absent. Seen here are about 100,000 clones, 80% to 90% observed once, and the top ten hold 1.5% to 2%. Sequences were obtained from peripheral blood. These receptors all stem from a man older than 75 with acute or convalescent COVID-19. Both conserved end residues are part of each CDR3. Fields, in order: V gene, J gene, CDR3 protein.

TRBV30	TRBJ2-1	CAWAGQLEQFF
TRBV14	TRBJ2-2	CASSPLDRGPYTGELFF
TRBV2	TRBJ1-2	CASSEGAPGGYTF
TRBV9	TRBJ2-4	CASSVAPSGQINIQYF
TRBV11-2	TRBJ1-2	CASSSSGGGYTF
TRBV30	TRBJ2-7	CAWSVRGGHSYEQYF
TRBV2	TRBJ1-6	CASGEGNSPLHF
TRBV28	TRBJ2-7	CASRVGQGEQYF
TRBV15	TRBJ1-1	CATGGTGGLMAFF
TRBV24-1	TRBJ2-7	CATSDPPGGEQYF
TRBV7-9	TRBJ2-7	CASSLVGAGALYEQYF
TRBV6-6	TRBJ2-1	CASSSGGVPHNEQFF
TRBV4-3	TRBJ2-2	CASSPVLNTGELFF
TRBV6-2/TRBV6-3	TRBJ2-1	CASSSGTGGYNEQFF
TRBV28	TRBJ1-4	CASSLQRQGYEKLFF
TRBV25-1	TRBJ1-1	CATLPTGNTEAFF
TRBV29-1	TRBJ1-2	CSVEQGGYGYTF
TRBV6-6	TRBJ2-7	CASSPSVGLAAPWEQYF
TRBV5-1	TRBJ2-6	CASSTEGALSSGANVLTF
TRBV5-6	TRBJ2-5	CASTIAGQETQYF
TRBV18	TRBJ2-7	CASSPRPDRAYEQYF
TRBV19	TRBJ1-5	CASSHGTGNQPQHF
TRBV6-5	TRBJ2-3	CASGGSWTDTQYF
TRBV5-1	TRBJ1-5	CASSLDTYNQPQHF
TRBV6-5	TRBJ2-2	CASKVGGTGELFF
TRBV18	TRBJ2-1	CASSALVSSYNEQFF
TRBV7-2	TRBJ2-1	CASSSLAGSGSYNEQFF
TRBV21-1	TRBJ2-4	CASSKGAGGPDRGKNIQYF
TRBV11-2	TRBJ2-4	CASTLSAGKAIQYF
TRBV5-1	TRBJ2-5	CASSLGTGGQETQYF
TRBV2	TRBJ2-3	CASSERTGGTDTQYF
TRBV10-3	TRBJ2-7	CAISEATSGSSYEQYF
TRBV2	TRBJ2-7	CATKIQGTYEQYF
TRBV19	TRBJ2-7	CASGQGPLPSETYEQYF
TRBV3-1/TRBV3-2	TRBJ2-7	CASSHQGLSYEQYF
TRBV20-1	TRBJ2-7	CSASRRDRAYEQYF
TRBV19	TRBJ2-7	CASSIALAETYEQYF
TRBV15	TRBJ1-1	CATSRDRTGGRKAFF
TRBV6-5	TRBJ1-2	CASKRTGTGGYTF
TRBV11-2	TRBJ2-7	CASSRTNGLLSYEQYF
TRBV24-1	TRBJ1-2	CATSDMKRTDGYTF
TRBV5-4	TRBJ1-1	CASSPGIVNTEAFF
TRBV28	TRBJ1-1	CASSTPGTENTEAFF
TRBV19	TRBJ2-1	CASSPRRGGNEQFF